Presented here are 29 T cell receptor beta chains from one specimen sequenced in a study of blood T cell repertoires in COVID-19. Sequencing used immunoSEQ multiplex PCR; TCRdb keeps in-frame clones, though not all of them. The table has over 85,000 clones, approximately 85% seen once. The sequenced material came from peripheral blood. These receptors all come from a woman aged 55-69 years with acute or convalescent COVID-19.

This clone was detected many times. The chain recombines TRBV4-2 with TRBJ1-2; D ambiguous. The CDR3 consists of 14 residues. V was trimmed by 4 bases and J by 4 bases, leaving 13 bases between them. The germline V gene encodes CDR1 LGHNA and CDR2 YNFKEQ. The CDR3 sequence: CASSPSGVGYGYTF. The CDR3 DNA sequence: TGTGCCAGCAGCCCCTCCGGGGTGGGCTATGGCTACACCTTC.

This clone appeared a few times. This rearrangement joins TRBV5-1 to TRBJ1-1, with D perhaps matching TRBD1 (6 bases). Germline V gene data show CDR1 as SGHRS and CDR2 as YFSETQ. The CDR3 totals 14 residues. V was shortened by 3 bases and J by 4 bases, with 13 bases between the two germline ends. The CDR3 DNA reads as TGCGCCAGCAGCTCAGGGGAGAGCTCCACTGAAGCTTTCTTT. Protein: CASSSGESSTEAFF.

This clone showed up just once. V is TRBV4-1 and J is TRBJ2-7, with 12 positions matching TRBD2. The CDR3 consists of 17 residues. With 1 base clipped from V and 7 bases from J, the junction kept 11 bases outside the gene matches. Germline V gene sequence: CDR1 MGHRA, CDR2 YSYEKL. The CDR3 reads CASSQGLAGGLNREQYF. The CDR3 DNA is TGCGCCAGCAGCCAAGGGCTAGCGGGGGGGCTGAATCGGGAGCAGTACTTC.

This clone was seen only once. The chain's CDR3 is CASSYSRGTEAFF. In nucleotides, the CDR3 is TGTGCCAGCAGTTACTCCCGGGGCACTGAAGCTTTCTTT. This chain joins TRBV3-1 (or the pseudogene TRBV3-2) and TRBJ1-1; D remains ambiguous. CDR3 size: 13 residues. Germline V gene data show CDR1 as LGHDT and CDR2 as YNNKEL (reference sequence). Trimming pared 6 bases from V and 4 bases from J, leaving 12 bases between.

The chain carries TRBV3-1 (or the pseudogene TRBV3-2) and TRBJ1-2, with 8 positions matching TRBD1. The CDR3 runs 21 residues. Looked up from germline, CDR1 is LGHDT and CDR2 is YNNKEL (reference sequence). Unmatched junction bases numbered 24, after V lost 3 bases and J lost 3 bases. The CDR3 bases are TGTGCCAGCAGCCACGAGGGGGGACAGGTCTTAACCTTGGGGGCGCACTATGGCTACACCTTC. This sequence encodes CASSHEGGQVLTLGAHYGYTF.

The CDR3 loop is CASSSNGENTEAFF. For the CDR3, the DNA is TGCGCCAGCAGCTCCAACGGGGAGAACACTGAAGCTTTCTTT. V and J are TRBV5-1 and TRBJ1-1; D is uncertain. Per germline, CDR1 SGHRS and CDR2 YFSETQ. CDR3 length: 14 residues. The V end was cut by 3 bases, the J end by 1 base, with 10 bases between.

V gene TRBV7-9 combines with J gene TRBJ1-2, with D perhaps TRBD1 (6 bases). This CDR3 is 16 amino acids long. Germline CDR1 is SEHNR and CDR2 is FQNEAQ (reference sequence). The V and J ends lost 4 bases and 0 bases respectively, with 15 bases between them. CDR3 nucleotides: TGTGCCAGCAGCTACCAGGGGATAATAGCTAACTATGGCTACACCTTC. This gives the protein CASSYQGIIANYGYTF. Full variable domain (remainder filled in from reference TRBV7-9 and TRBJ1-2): DTGVSQNPRHKITKRGQNVTFRCDPISEHNRLYWYRQTLGQGPEFLTYFQNEAQLEKSRLLSDRFSAERPKGSFSTLEIQRTEQGDSAMYLCASSYQGIIANYGYTFGSGTRLTVV.

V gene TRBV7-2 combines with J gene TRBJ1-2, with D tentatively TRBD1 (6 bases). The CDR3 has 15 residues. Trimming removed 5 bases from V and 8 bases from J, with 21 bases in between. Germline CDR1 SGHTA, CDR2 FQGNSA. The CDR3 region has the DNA TGTGCCAGCAGCCTCTCCTCCGCCGGGGGGCAAGGCTACACCTTC. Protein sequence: CASSLSSAGGQGYTF.

The DNA of the CDR3 is TGTGCCAGCAGCGTAGGGGCCCCTTGGGATACGCAGTATTTT. It encodes CASSVGAPWDTQYF. This chain uses TRBV9 with TRBJ2-3, with D hard to call. Trimming removed 0 bases at V and 6 bases at J, with 11 bases between. CDR1 and CDR2 (germline): SGDLS, YYNGEE. This CDR3 comprises 14 residues.

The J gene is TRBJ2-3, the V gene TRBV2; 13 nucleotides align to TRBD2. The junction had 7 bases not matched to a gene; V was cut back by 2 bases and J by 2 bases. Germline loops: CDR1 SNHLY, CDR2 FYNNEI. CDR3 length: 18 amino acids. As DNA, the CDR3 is TGTGCCAGCAGTGAATTGGCCGGGACTAGCGGGGACACAGATACGCAGTATTTT. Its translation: CASSELAGTSGDTDTQYF.

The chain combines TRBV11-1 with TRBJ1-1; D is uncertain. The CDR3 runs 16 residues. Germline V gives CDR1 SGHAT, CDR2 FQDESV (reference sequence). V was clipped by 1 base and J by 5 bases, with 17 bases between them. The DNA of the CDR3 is TGTGCCAGCAGCTTAGGAGTCATGGCGGGATGGACTGAAGCTTTCTTT. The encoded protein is CASSLGVMAGWTEAFF.

Here the CDR3 DNA reads TGTGCCAGCAGCTTAATTGCAGGGGATTCACCCCTCCACTTT. Its translation: CASSLIAGDSPLHF. V gene TRBV7-3 combines with J gene TRBJ1-6; a weak D match, TRBD1 (6 bases). This CDR3 contains 14 residues. Between the trimmed V and J ends, which lost 1 base and 8 bases, there was a span of 9 bases. Germline loops: CDR1 SGHTA, CDR2 FQGTGA.

The CDR3 DNA sequence: TGTGCCGGGACAGGGTCTTCACCCCTCCACTTT. Translating it yields CAGTGSSPLHF. The chain has TRBV6-4 and TRBJ1-6, with 9 bases that match TRBD1. CDR3 size: 11 residues. In germline, CDR1 is MRHNA, CDR2 SNTAGT. The ends lost 11 bases at V and 9 bases at J; junction bases unmatched: 2.

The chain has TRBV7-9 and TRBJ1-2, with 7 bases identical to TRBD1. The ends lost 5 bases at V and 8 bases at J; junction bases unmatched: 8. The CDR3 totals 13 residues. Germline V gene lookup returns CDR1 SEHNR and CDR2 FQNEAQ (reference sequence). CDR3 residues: CASSRPGGEGYTF. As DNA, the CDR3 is TGTGCCAGCAGCCGCCCAGGGGGAGAGGGCTACACCTTC.

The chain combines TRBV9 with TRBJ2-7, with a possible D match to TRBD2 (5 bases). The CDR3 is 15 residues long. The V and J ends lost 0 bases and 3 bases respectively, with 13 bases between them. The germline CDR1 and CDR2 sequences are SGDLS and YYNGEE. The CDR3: CASSVAPSTIYEQYF. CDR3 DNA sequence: TGTGCCAGCAGCGTAGCTCCTAGCACCATCTACGAGCAGTACTTC.

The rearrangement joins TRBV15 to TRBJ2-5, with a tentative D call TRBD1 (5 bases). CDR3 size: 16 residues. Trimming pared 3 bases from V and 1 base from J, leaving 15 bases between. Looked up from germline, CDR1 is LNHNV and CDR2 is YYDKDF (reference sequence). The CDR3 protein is CATSSSKWGSQETQYF. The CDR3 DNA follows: TGTGCCACCAGCAGTTCCAAGTGGGGCAGCCAAGAGACCCAGTACTTC.

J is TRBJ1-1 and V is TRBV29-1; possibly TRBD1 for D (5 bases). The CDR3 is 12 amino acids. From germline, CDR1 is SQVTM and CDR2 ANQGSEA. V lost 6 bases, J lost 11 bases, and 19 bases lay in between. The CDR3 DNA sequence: TGCAGCGTCACCCGGGGGGGAGTAGGCGCTTTCTTT. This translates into CSVTRGGVGAFF.

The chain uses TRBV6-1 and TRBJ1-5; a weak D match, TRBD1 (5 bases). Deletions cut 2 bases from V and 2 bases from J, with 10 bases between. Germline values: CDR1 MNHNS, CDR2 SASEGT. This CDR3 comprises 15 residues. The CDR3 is CASSERGMGNQPQHF. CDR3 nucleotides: TGTGCCAGCAGTGAAAGGGGAATGGGCAATCAGCCCCAGCATTTT.

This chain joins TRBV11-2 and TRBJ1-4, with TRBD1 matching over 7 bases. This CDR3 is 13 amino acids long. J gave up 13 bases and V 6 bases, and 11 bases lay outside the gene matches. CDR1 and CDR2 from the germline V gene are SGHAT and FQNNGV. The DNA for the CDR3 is TGTGCCAGCAGACGACAGGGCGATAACAGACTGTTTTTT. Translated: CASRRQGDNRLFF.

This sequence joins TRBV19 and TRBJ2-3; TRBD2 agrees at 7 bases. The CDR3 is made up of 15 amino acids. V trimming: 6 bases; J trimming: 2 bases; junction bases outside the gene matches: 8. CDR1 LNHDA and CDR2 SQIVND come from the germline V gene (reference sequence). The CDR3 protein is CASSVGGLNTDTQYF. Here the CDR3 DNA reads TGTGCCAGTAGCGTCGGGGGGTTAAACACAGATACGCAGTATTTT.

The CDR3 loop is CASTGGPGANVLTF. The DNA of the CDR3 is TGCGCCAGCACGGGAGGGCCTGGGGCCAACGTCCTGACTTTC. The chain carries TRBV5-1 and TRBJ2-6, with 8 bases lining up with TRBD2. Germline CDR1 SGHRS, CDR2 YFSETQ. Losses at the gene ends were 6 bases for V and 2 bases for J; bases not matched to a gene: 1. The CDR3 extends over 14 amino acids.

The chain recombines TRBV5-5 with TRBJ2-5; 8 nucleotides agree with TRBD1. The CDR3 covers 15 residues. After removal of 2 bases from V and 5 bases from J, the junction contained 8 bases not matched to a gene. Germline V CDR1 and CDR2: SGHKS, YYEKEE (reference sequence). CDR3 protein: CASSFGSTGGETQYF. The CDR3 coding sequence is TGTGCCAGCAGCTTCGGGAGCACAGGGGGGGAGACCCAGTACTTC.

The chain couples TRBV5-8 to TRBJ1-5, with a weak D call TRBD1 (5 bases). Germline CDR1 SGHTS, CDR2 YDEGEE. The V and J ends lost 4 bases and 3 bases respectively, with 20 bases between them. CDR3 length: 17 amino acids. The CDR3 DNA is TGTGCCAGCAGCATCCCTCGAGACAGAGCTACCAATCAGCCCCAGCATTTT. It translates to CASSIPRDRATNQPQHF.

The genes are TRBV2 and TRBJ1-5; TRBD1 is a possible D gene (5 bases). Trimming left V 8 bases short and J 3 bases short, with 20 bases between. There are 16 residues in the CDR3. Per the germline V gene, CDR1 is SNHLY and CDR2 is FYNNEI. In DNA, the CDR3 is TGTGCCAGCGGGAGGGGCCACACCGTCTCCAATCAGCCCCAGCATTTT. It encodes CASGRGHTVSNQPQHF.

CDR3 residues: CASSPSGQEAFF. The CDR3 DNA reads as TGTGCCAGCAGCCCCTCTGGACAGGAAGCTTTCTTT. This sequence joins TRBV7-3 and TRBJ1-1; perhaps TRBD1 as D (6 bases). Germline CDR1 SGHTA, CDR2 FQGTGA. V gave up 5 bases and J gave up 8 bases, with 12 bases separating them. The CDR3 is 12 amino acids.

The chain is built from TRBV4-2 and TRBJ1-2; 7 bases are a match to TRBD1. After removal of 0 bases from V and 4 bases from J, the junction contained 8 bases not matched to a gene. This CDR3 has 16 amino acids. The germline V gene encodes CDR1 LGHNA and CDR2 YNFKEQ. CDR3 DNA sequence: TGTGCCAGCAGCCAAGATCCGGGACAGTGGATCTATGGCTACACCTTC. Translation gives CASSQDPGQWIYGYTF.

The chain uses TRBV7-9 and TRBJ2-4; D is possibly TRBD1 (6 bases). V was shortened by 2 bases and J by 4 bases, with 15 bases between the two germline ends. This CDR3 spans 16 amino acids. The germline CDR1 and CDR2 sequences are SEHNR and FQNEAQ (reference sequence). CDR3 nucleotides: TGTGCCAGCAGCTTAAATATTTGGGACAAGAAAAACATTCAGTACTTC. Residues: CASSLNIWDKKNIQYF. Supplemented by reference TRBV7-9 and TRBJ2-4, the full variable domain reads DTGVSQNPRHKITKRGQNVTFRCDPISEHNRLYWYRQTLGQGPEFLTYFQNEAQLEKSRLLSDRFSAERPKGSFSTLEIQRTEQGDSAMYLCASSLNIWDKKNIQYFGAGTRLSVL.

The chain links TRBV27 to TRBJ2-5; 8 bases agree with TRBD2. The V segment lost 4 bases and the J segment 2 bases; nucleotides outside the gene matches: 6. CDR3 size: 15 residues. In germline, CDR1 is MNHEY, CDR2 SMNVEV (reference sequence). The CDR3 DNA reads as TGTGCCAGCAGTTCTTCCCGACTAGCGCAAGAGACCCAGTACTTC. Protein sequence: CASSSSRLAQETQYF.

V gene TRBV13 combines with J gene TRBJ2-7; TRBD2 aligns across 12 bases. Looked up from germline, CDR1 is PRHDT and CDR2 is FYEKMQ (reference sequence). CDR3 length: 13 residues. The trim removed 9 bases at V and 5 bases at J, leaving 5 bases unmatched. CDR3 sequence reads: CASSSGGEDEQYF. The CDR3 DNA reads TGTGCCAGTTCTAGCGGGGGGGAGGACGAGCAGTACTTC. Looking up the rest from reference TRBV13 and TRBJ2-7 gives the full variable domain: AAGVIQSPRHLIKEKRETATLKCYPIPRHDTVYWYQQGPGQDPQFLISFYEKMQSDKGSIPDRFSAQQFSDYHSELNMSSLELGDSALYFCASSSGGEDEQYFGPGTRLTVT.